This is a list of T cell receptor beta chains from one sample in a study of OX40 agonist ivuxolimab in advanced cancers. Profiling relied on immunoSEQ multiplex PCR, and the TCRdb table lists in-frame clones only, not all of them. The data show 55,000 to 70,000 clones, approximately 84% seen once. The material sequenced was CD4+ or CD8+ T cells sorted from blood, taken in a trial of the OX40 agonist ivuxolimab. The origin of the receptors is an adult with an advanced solid tumor such as melanoma, head and neck, liver or kidney cancer. Both conserved end residues are part of each CDR3. A D gene is named only where the DNA matches it firmly. Clone size is shown for a subset of rows, as once, few, many or a class of expanded clone.

clone_size | j_call | v_call | d_call | cdr3_nt | cdr3_aa
few | TRBJ1-2 | TRBV19 | NA | TGTGCCAGTACACTTGGACCAGCTAACTATGGCTACACCTTC | CASTLGPANYGYTF
NA | TRBJ1-3 | TRBV19 | NA | TGTGCCAGTATCGGACCTGGAAACACCATATATTTT | CASIGPGNTIYF
NA | TRBJ2-7 | TRBV7-2 | TRBD2 | TGTGCCAGCAGCTCCAACCGAGCGGGGGGGCCGGTGAACGAGCAGTACTTC | CASSSNRAGGPVNEQYF
NA | TRBJ1-2 | TRBV28 | NA | TGTGCCAGCAGTTTAACCGGGGTCTATGGCTACACCTTC | CASSLTGVYGYTF
few | TRBJ1-5 | TRBV4-1 | NA | TGCGCCAGCAGCCAAGAGGCGGGGTCGGCTAATCAGCCCCAGCATTTT | CASSQEAGSANQPQHF
NA | TRBJ2-7 | TRBV7-6 | NA | TGTGCCAGCAGCCCTTGGAGGGGTAGTTCCTACGAGCAGTACTTC | CASSPWRGSSYEQYF
few | TRBJ2-3 | TRBV4-2 | TRBD2 | TGTGCCAGCAGCCGTGATAGCGGGCTTGATACGCAGTATTTT | CASSRDSGLDTQYF
NA | TRBJ2-4 | TRBV28 | NA | TGTGCCAGCACCAGACCCGGGGGGCGCCGGTACTTC | CASTRPGGRRYF
NA | TRBJ2-1 | TRBV2 | TRBD1 | TGTGCCAGCAGTAGGGACAGGGGGGAGCAGTTCTTC | CASSRDRGEQFF
NA | TRBJ1-3 | TRBV19 | NA | TGTGCCAGCCGGGACCAACGTCGCTCTGGAAACACCATATATTTT | CASRDQRRSGNTIYF
NA | TRBJ1-2 | TRBV7-2 | NA | TGTGCCAGCAGCATAGAGGCAGGGGAATTTAATGGCTACACCTTC | CASSIEAGEFNGYTF
NA | TRBJ1-1 | TRBV11-2 | NA | TGTGCCAGCAGCTTCACCAGGAGTAGCACTGAAGCTTTCTTT | CASSFTRSSTEAFF
once | TRBJ2-3 | TRBV18 | TRBD1 | TGTGCCAGCTCATCCCCTGGGACAGGGGACGGAACAGATACGCAGTATTTT | CASSSPGTGDGTDTQYF
NA | TRBJ1-1 | TRBV5-1 | NA | TGCGCCAGCAGCTTAGGGCAGAACCTTGAAGCTTTCTTT | CASSLGQNLEAFF
NA | TRBJ2-5 | TRBV6-5 | NA | TGTGCCAGCAGAACGGGACCAGAGACCCAGTACTTC | CASRTGPETQYF
NA | TRBJ2-5 | TRBV11-1 | TRBD2 | TGTGCCAGCAGCGACGGGGGGAAGACTAGCGAGACAAACAGAGAGACCCAGTACTTC | CASSDGGKTSETNRETQYF
NA | TRBJ2-7 | TRBV11-2 | NA | TGTGCCAGCAGCCCCCCCAGGGTGTCCTACGAGCAGTACTTC | CASSPPRVSYEQYF
NA | TRBJ1-1 | TRBV5-4 | NA | TGTGCCAGCAGCTCCGACAGAGCGAACACTGAAGCTTTCTTT | CASSSDRANTEAFF
NA | TRBJ2-3 | TRBV18 | NA | TGTGCCAGCTCACCACTCGGGACGCAAAGGCCAGATACGCAGTATTTT | CASSPLGTQRPDTQYF
NA | TRBJ1-5 | TRBV4-3 | NA | TGCGCCAGCAGCCAAGCAGCCTATAGCAATCAGCCCCAGCATTTT | CASSQAAYSNQPQHF
NA | TRBJ1-6 | TRBV4-3 | TRBD1 | TGCGCCAGCAGCCAAGATATCGGGACAGGTCTTAATTCACCCCTCCACTTT | CASSQDIGTGLNSPLHF
NA | TRBJ1-5 | TRBV6-6 | NA | TGTGCCAGCAGTCCTCGGGCAGGGTTTCAGCCCCAGCATTTT | CASSPRAGFQPQHF
NA | TRBJ1-2 | TRBV11-2 | TRBD1 | TGTGCCAGCAGCTCCCTGACAGGGGCCCACTATGGCTACACCTTC | CASSSLTGAHYGYTF
NA | TRBJ2-7 | TRBV30 | TRBD1 | TGTGCCGGGACAGGGACCTACGAGCAGTACTTC | CAGTGTYEQYF
NA | TRBJ1-1 | TRBV6-6 | TRBD1 | TGTGCCAGCAGCAGGACAGGGGACACTGAAGCTTTCTTT | CASSRTGDTEAFF
NA | TRBJ1-1 | TRBV5-1 | NA | TGCGCCAGCAACCTTGGGAACACTGAAGCTTTCTTT | CASNLGNTEAFF
NA | TRBJ1-4 | TRBV7-2 | NA | TGTGCCAGCAGCTTATACCTGGGACGCAATGAAAAACTGTTTTTT | CASSLYLGRNEKLFF
NA | TRBJ2-1 | TRBV11-2 | NA | TGTGCCAGCAGTCGGGGCCTTGGGATCAATGAGCAGTTCTTC | CASSRGLGINEQFF
NA | TRBJ2-7 | TRBV14 | TRBD1 | TGTGCCAGCAGCCGGACAGGCTACGAGCAGTACTTC | CASSRTGYEQYF
NA | TRBJ1-1 | TRBV6-1 | NA | TGTGCCAGCAGGGAGGTTAGCGGCACTGAAGCTTTCTTT | CASREVSGTEAFF
NA | TRBJ1-1 | TRBV11-2 | NA | TGTGCCAGCAGCCAACCCTGGACCACTGAAGCTTTCTTT | CASSQPWTTEAFF
once | TRBJ2-2 | TRBV2 | NA | TGTGCCAGCAGGCTGACAGACACCGGGGAGCTGTTTTTT | CASRLTDTGELFF
NA | TRBJ2-2 | TRBV10-3 | NA | TGTGCCATCAGTGAGTCGATGGTTGAGGACGGGGAGCTGTTTTTT | CAISESMVEDGELFF
NA | TRBJ2-1 | TRBV28 | NA | TGTGCCAGCAGCTCCCTTGGAGGGAACAATGAGCAGTTCTTC | CASSSLGGNNEQFF
NA | TRBJ2-3 | TRBV14 | TRBD2 | TGTGCCAGCAGCGAAGCTAGGACTAGTGACACAGATACGCAGTATTTT | CASSEARTSDTDTQYF
NA | TRBJ1-4 | TRBV6-1 | NA | TGTGCCAGCAGTGGGGGCGCGGCAGGTCTTGAAAAACTGTTTTTT | CASSGGAAGLEKLFF
NA | TRBJ2-7 | TRBV11-2 | NA | TGTGCCAGCAGCTTAGTCTACGAGCAGTACTTC | CASSLVYEQYF
few | TRBJ1-1 | TRBV27 | NA | TGTGCCAGCAGTTCGGAAGCCAGGAACACTGAAGCTTTCTTT | CASSSEARNTEAFF
NA | TRBJ2-1 | TRBV5-1 | NA | TGCGCCAGCAGCCTACAGGGTGGGAATGAGCAGTTCTTC | CASSLQGGNEQFF
NA | TRBJ2-2 | TRBV7-7 | NA | TGTGCCAGCAGCTTAGGCCCAGGGAGCACCGGGGAGCTGTTTTTT | CASSLGPGSTGELFF
NA | TRBJ2-2 | TRBV9 | NA | TGTGCCAGCAGCGCCTCCGGGACCGCGACCACCGGGGAGCTGTTTTTT | CASSASGTATTGELFF
NA | TRBJ1-1 | TRBV27 | NA | TGTGCCAGCAGTTCAGGGATGGACACTGAAGCTTTCTTT | CASSSGMDTEAFF
NA | TRBJ2-3 | TRBV29-1 | TRBD1 | TGCAGCGTCTGGGACAGTGTAAGCACAGATACGCAGTATTTT | CSVWDSVSTDTQYF
NA | TRBJ2-5 | TRBV19 | TRBD1 | TGTGCCAGTAGACCTCGACAGGGGGGAGGAGAGACCCAGTACTTC | CASRPRQGGGETQYF
NA | TRBJ1-5 | TRBV5-5 | TRBD1 | TGTGCCAGCAGCTTACAGGGGGCCGGTATGCAGCCCCAGCATTTT | CASSLQGAGMQPQHF
NA | TRBJ1-5 | TRBV28 | NA | TGTGCCATCCGGACAGACGGCAATCAGCCCCAGCATTTT | CAIRTDGNQPQHF
NA | TRBJ1-4 | TRBV2 | NA | TGTGCCAGCACTGACCTAGAGGGTGAAAAACTGTTTTTT | CASTDLEGEKLFF
NA | TRBJ2-1 | TRBV2 | NA | TGTGCCAGCAGTGATCCTACAGGGACCGATGAGCAGTTCTTC | CASSDPTGTDEQFF
NA | TRBJ1-6 | TRBV5-6 | NA | TGTGCCAGCAGCTTGCCAGGGGATGGGTCCCTCCACTTT | CASSLPGDGSLHF
NA | TRBJ2-1 | TRBV6-1 | NA | TGTGCCAGCAGTGGGGGTAGCGGAACGGGCTCCTACAATGAGCAGTTCTTC | CASSGGSGTGSYNEQFF
NA | TRBJ2-5 | TRBV7-8 | NA | TGTGCCAGCAGCTTAGGGGGGGGACAGTATCAAGAGACCCAGTACTTC | CASSLGGGQYQETQYF
NA | TRBJ1-6 | TRBV7-6 | TRBD1 | TGTGCCAGCAGCATACTACCGGGACAGGGTGGTTCACCCCTCCACTTT | CASSILPGQGGSPLHF
NA | TRBJ2-3 | TRBV15 | NA | TGTGCCACCAGCAGAGGGGTATTCGATACGCAGTATTTT | CATSRGVFDTQYF
NA | TRBJ1-2 | TRBV28 | NA | TGTGCCAGCAGCCTCGTGGACGCTAACTATGGCTACACCTTC | CASSLVDANYGYTF
NA | TRBJ1-2 | TRBV2 | NA | TGTGCCAGCAGGGGAGAGGGAACGGGCGGCTACACCTTC | CASRGEGTGGYTF
once | TRBJ1-4 | TRBV10-3 | NA | TGTGCCATCAGTGATGGGGTTGAAAAACTGTTTTTT | CAISDGVEKLFF
NA | TRBJ1-1 | TRBV6-1 | NA | TGTGCCAGCAGTGAGGGCAGGCGTGAAGCTTTCTTT | CASSEGRREAFF
NA | TRBJ2-7 | TRBV7-2 | TRBD2 | TGTGCCAGCAGCCGGAGGACTAGCGGAAGCTCCTACGAGCAGTACTTC | CASSRRTSGSSYEQYF
NA | TRBJ1-5 | TRBV19 | NA | TGTGCAACCCAGAAGGGAGGGGCCTATAGCAATCAGCCCCAGCATTTT | CATQKGGAYSNQPQHF